Following are 21 T cell receptor beta chains from one sample sequenced in a study of blood T cells in healthy people across ages. Primed by a sample-barcoded 5' primer and a J-beta primer mix, a second PCR proceeded for about 7 to 11 cycles. TCRdb fed the 5' RACE reads into MiXCR, producing one record per CDR3 protein. This sample has about 900,000 distinct CDR3 sequences, with 60% to 80% found just once. Material for sequencing was blood. All receptors come from a man aged 25 to 45 in good health.

This chain's CDR3 is CSARDVGGGKDTQYF. For the CDR3, the DNA is TGCAGTGCTAGAGATGTTGGCGGGGGCAAAGATACGCAGTATTTT. This rearrangement joins TRBV20-1 to TRBJ2-3, with D perhaps matching TRBD2 (7 bases). The CDR3 has 15 amino acids. V dropped 0 bases and J dropped 5 bases, with 15 bases sitting between them. CDR1 and CDR2 (germline): DFQATT, SNEGSKA (reference sequence).

This clonotype was counted a single time. The chain has TRBV12-3 or TRBV12-4 and TRBJ2-3; no clear D. V was trimmed by 6 bases and J by 0 bases, leaving 10 bases between them. The CDR3 is 14 amino acids. CDR3 nucleotides: TGTGCCAGCAGAGAAACCACTAGCACAGATACGCAGTATTTT. It translates to CASRETTSTDTQYF.

J is TRBJ2-7 and V is TRBV28; 11 bases agree with TRBD2. The DNA end is more similar to TRBJ2-5, so the J call may be wrong. Per the germline V gene, CDR1 is MDHEN and CDR2 is SYDVKM. The CDR3 totals 14 residues. CDR3 amino acids: CASSPRLAGETQYF. The CDR3 nucleotides read TGTGCCAGCAGTCCTAGACTAGCGGGGGAGACCCAGTACTTC.

V and J are TRBV3-1 and TRBJ2-1; D remains unclear. The J call is in doubt because the DNA end fits TRBJ2-7 better. The length of the CDR3 is 14 residues. Germline V gene sequence: CDR1 LGHDT, CDR2 YNNKEL (reference sequence). For the CDR3, the DNA is TGTGCCAGCAGCCAAAACCTCGTTCAGTACGAGCAGTACTTC. Protein sequence: CASSQNLVQYEQYF.

J is TRBJ2-7 and V is TRBV7-2; TRBD1 might be the D (6 bases). The CDR3 contains 13 residues. With 5 bases removed from V and 5 bases from J, the gap between germline ends came to 13 bases. CDR1 and CDR2 (germline): SGHTA, FQGNSA. The CDR3: CASSNPTGNEQYF. The CDR3 coding sequence is TGTGCCAGCAGCAACCCGACAGGAAACGAGCAGTACTTC.

Many counts were recorded for this clonotype. In nucleotides, the CDR3 is TGCGCCAGCAGCCCTCAGGGCGATGAGCAGTTCTTC. Translating it yields CASSPQGDEQFF. The chain is built from TRBV4-1 and TRBJ2-1; possible D gene TRBD1, 5 bases. This CDR3 spans 12 amino acids. Germline V gene sequence: CDR1 MGHRA, CDR2 YSYEKL. V was clipped by 4 bases and J by 8 bases, with 9 bases between them.

The gene calls are TRBV7-2 and TRBJ1-1; weak D call: TRBD1 (5 bases). V lost 3 bases, J lost 0 bases, and 8 bases lay in between. CDR1 and CDR2 (germline): SGHTA, FQGNSA. This CDR3 has 14 amino acids. The CDR3 coding sequence is TGTGCCAGCAGCTTGACAGTTCTGAACACTGAAGCTTTCTTT. The encoded protein is CASSLTVLNTEAFF.

The V and J genes are TRBV5-6 and TRBJ2-2, with 9 bases fitting TRBD1. CDR1 SGHDT and CDR2 YYEEEE come from the germline V gene. Unmatched junction bases numbered 7, after V lost 4 bases and J lost 6 bases. The CDR3 covers 15 residues. In DNA form, the CDR3 reads TGTGCCAGCAGCGGCCGGACAGGGGCGGCCGGGGAGCTGTTTTTT. Its translation is CASSGRTGAAGELFF.

This clonotype was found a few times. The chain uses TRBV12-3 or TRBV12-4 and TRBJ2-1, with TRBD1 as a possible D gene (5 bases). This CDR3 is 13 amino acids long. Trimming took 7 bases from V and 3 from J, leaving 10 bases between them. This CDR3 reads CASTTDFYNEQFF. In DNA form, the CDR3 reads TGTGCCAGCACGACAGACTTCTACAATGAGCAGTTCTTC.

The chain employs TRBV28 and TRBJ2-5; D might be TRBD1 (5 bases). Near its end, the DNA agrees better with TRBJ2-7, so the J call may be wrong. The CDR3 runs to 15 residues. The germline V gene encodes CDR1 MDHEN and CDR2 SYDVKM. CDR3 in amino acids: CASSFSTRQKYEQYF. The CDR3 coding sequence is TGTGCCAGCAGTTTCTCTACCCGACAGAAATACGAGCAGTACTTC.

Regarding this clonotype: With a much larger clone just one base away, this may be a read error. The genes are TRBV20-1 and TRBJ2-1; D is unresolved. Germline V gene data show CDR1 as DFQATT and CDR2 as SNEGSKA (reference sequence). CDR3 length: 14 residues. The ends were cut back, 5 bases at V and 9 bases at J, with 20 bases in the middle. CDR3 DNA sequence: TGCAGTGCTCCCCGACGAGAAAAGGACGGTGAGCAGTTCTTC. It codes for CSAPRREKDGEQFF.

The chain has TRBV4-2 and TRBJ2-1, with a tentative D call TRBD2 (5 bases). CDR3 size: 15 residues. Germline lookup yields CDR1 LGHNA and CDR2 YNFKEQ. Trimming removed 2 bases from V and 0 bases from J, with 8 bases in between. The CDR3 region has the DNA TGTGCCAGCAGCCAACCACGGGGCTCCTACAATGAGCAGTTCTTC. Its protein is CASSQPRGSYNEQFF.

This clonotype was detected only a few times. CDR3 amino acids: CASSTLDRFYGYTF. In nucleotides, the CDR3 is TGTGCCAGCAGTACCTTGGACAGGTTTTATGGCTACACCTTC. V is TRBV28 and J is TRBJ1-2, with 7 bases identical to TRBD1. Germline CDR1 MDHEN, CDR2 SYDVKM. This CDR3 has 14 residues. The ends lost 5 bases at V and 5 bases at J; junction bases unmatched: 8.

This clonotype turned up a few times. The rearrangement joins TRBV29-1 to TRBJ2-7; TRBD2 matches at 7 bases. The CDR3 has 14 amino acids. Trimming took 2 bases from V and 0 from J; bases not matched to a gene: 4. Germline assignment: CDR1 SQVTM and CDR2 ANQGSEA. This CDR3 is CSVESGASSYEQYF. CDR3 coding DNA: TGCAGCGTTGAAAGCGGGGCAAGCTCCTACGAGCAGTACTTC.

This clonotype appeared once. The CDR3 protein is CAISDGPRDTQYF. CDR3 coding DNA: TGTGCCATCAGTGATGGACCGCGCGATACGCAGTATTTT. The J gene is TRBJ2-3, the V gene TRBV10-3, with D unclear. This CDR3 spans 13 amino acids. Germline V lookup: CDR1 ENHRY, CDR2 SYGVKD. Trimming took off 3 bases at V and 6 bases at J, with 10 bases between the two ends.

The chain combines TRBV29-1 with TRBJ2-1; 12 nucleotides line up with TRBD2. Germline V gene lookup returns CDR1 SQVTM and CDR2 ANQGSEA. J lost 8 bases, V lost 6 bases, and 14 bases had no gene match. The CDR3 loop spans 16 amino acids. This CDR3 reads CSVSGGLAGSGDEQFF. The CDR3 nucleotides are TGCAGCGTCTCTGGGGGACTAGCGGGTTCGGGGGATGAGCAGTTCTTC.

This chain links TRBV5-5 with TRBJ2-1; TRBD1 matches 9 bases. The V and J ends lost 5 bases and 2 bases, in that order; junction bases with no gene match: 5. There are 15 residues in the CDR3. Germline CDR1 and CDR2: SGHKS and YYEKEE (reference sequence). CDR3 nucleotide sequence: TGTGCCAGCAGACGGACAGGGGACCCCTACAATGAGCAGTTCTTC. As protein: CASRRTGDPYNEQFF.

This chain uses TRBV29-1 with TRBJ2-2; D is uncertain. V dropped 4 bases and J dropped 5 bases, with 11 bases sitting between them. This CDR3 has 13 residues. The germline CDR1 and CDR2 sequences are SQVTM and ANQGSEA. CDR3 sequence reads: CSVGTKLTGELFF. The CDR3 DNA reads as TGCAGCGTTGGGACCAAACTAACCGGGGAGCTGTTTTTT.

This clonotype was found a few times. The chain combines TRBV29-1 with TRBJ2-1, with 8 bases identical to TRBD1. Trimming cost V 3 bases and J 4 bases; bases outside gene matches: 2. Per germline, CDR1 SQVTM and CDR2 ANQGSEA. The CDR3 runs 13 residues. The CDR3 nucleotides are TGCAGCGTTGAGGGACAGGTTTACAATGAGCAGTTCTTC. It is translated as CSVEGQVYNEQFF.

In its sample, this clonotype was seen a few times. V usage is TRBV10-3 and J usage is TRBJ2-6; 7 bases are shared with TRBD1. The CDR3 contains 15 residues. Germline-derived CDR1 and CDR2 are ENHRY and SYGVKD. J gave up 2 bases and V 9 bases, and 7 bases lay outside the gene matches. The CDR3 DNA is TGTGCCATAGGGACCACAGGGGCTGGGGCCAACGTCCTGACTTTC. This encodes CAIGTTGAGANVLTF.

The genes are TRBV12-3 or TRBV12-4 and TRBJ2-1; D gene uncertain. The V end was cut by 10 bases, the J end by 2 bases, with 18 bases between. There are 15 residues in the CDR3. The DNA of the CDR3 is TGTGCCACCCGGTCCCCAAGGAGCACCTACAATGAGCAGTTCTTC. Translation gives CATRSPRSTYNEQFF.